The present T cell receptor (beta chain) was sequenced within a study of OX40 agonist ivuxolimab in advanced cancers. Overall study: Ivuxolimab was administered intravenously to patients at 0.01 to 10 mg/kg every 2 weeks.

In the case of this clone: Its antigen is currently unknown.

V lost 4 bases to trimming and J lost 7 bases, with 11 bases between them. The germline gives CDR1 SGHRS, CDR2 YFSETQ. This CDR3 is 12 amino acids long. Method: immunoSEQ multiplex PCR; TCRdb's copy keeps in-frame clones and lacks some. This sample has some 85,000 clones; 88% occur once, and the top ten carry 0.72%. Study-wide results and limits: Relative to CD4+, CD8+ T cells held more expanded clones on average. CD4+ and CD8+ T cells in blood underwent clonal expansion by week 6 at 0.1 to 3.0 mg/kg.

The chain has TRBV5-1 and TRBJ1-2; a possible D gene is TRBD1 (5 bases). The sample in question was CD4+ or CD8+ T cells sorted from blood, obtained in a trial of the OX40 agonist ivuxolimab. The sequence derives from an adult with an advanced solid tumor such as melanoma, head and neck, liver or kidney cancer. CDR3 coding DNA: TGCGCCAGCAGCAAGGACACATTTGGCTACACCTTC. This sequence encodes CASSKDTFGYTF.